The clone carrying this TCR beta chain was seen at least ten times. The V end was cut by 7 bases, the J end by 1 base, with 21 bases between. The CDR3 runs 16 residues. Germline CDR1 SGHRS, CDR2 YFSETQ. TCRdb re-called the 5' RACE reads through MiXCR, storing one row per CDR3 protein. The sample lists around 120,000 distinct CDR3 sequences; about 6.8% were seen once. This sample stems from a study of T cells after yellow fever vaccination. The sequencing here drew on CD4+ T cells sorted from PBMCs, taken more than 40 days after the first yellow fever vaccination. The genes are TRBV5-1 and TRBJ2-7; the D gene is possibly TRBD1 (5 bases). This TCR came from a man aged 18-30 years who received the YFV17D yellow fever vaccine. The CDR3 nucleotides are TGCGCCAGCCAGCCCTTTTCAGGGTCGCCTTCCTACGAGCAGTACTTC. Its translation: CASQPFSGSPSYEQYF. The full variable domain, completed using reference TRBV5-1 and TRBJ2-7, is KAGVTQTPRYLIKTRGQQVTLSCSPISGHRSVSWYQQTPGQGLQFLFEYFSETQRNKGNFPGRFSGRQFSNSRSEMNVSTLELGDSALYLCASQPFSGSPSYEQYFGPGTRLTVT.